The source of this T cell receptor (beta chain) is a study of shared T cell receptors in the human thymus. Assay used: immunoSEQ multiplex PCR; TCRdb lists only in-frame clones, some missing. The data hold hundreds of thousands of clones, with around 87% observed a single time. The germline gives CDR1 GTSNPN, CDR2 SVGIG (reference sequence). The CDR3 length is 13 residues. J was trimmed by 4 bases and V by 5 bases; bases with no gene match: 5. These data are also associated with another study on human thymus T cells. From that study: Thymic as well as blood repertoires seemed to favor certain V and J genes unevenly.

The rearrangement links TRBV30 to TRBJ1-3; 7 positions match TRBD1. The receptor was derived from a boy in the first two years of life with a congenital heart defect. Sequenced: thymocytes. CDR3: CAWHRGFGNTIYF. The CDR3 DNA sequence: TGTGCCTGGCACAGGGGCTTCGGAAACACCATATATTTT.